These T cell receptor beta chains were read from a single sample in a study of cytomegalovirus exposure and HLA in healthy donors. The data were produced by immunoSEQ multiplex PCR, yet TCRdb's version contains in-frame clones alone and is incomplete. Recorded for this sample: approximately 120,000 clones. Source material: PBMCs. The receptors come from a man aged 25 to 40 in good health and CMV-seronegative. The CDR3 runs from the conserved cysteine through the conserved F or W. Each record gives: V gene, D gene, J gene, CDR3 protein, CDR3 DNA. A D gene is named only where the DNA matches it firmly.

>TRBV10-2|TRBD2|TRBJ2-1
CASSDGAGGRNEQFF
TGCGCCAGCAGTGACGGGGCGGGAGGGAGGAATGAGCAGTTCTTC
>TRBV4-1|-|TRBJ2-7
CASSQVVQTNYEQYF
TGCGCCAGCAGCCAAGTTGTACAGACGAACTACGAGCAGTACTTC
>TRBV27|TRBD2|TRBJ2-7
CASSLVWASGGYEQYF
TGTGCCAGCAGTTTAGTGTGGGCTAGCGGGGGCTACGAGCAGTACTTC
>TRBV7-9|TRBD1|TRBJ1-1
CASSSTGEVSEAFF
TGTGCCAGCAGTTCTACAGGGGAAGTTTCTGAAGCTTTCTTT
>TRBV29-1|-|TRBJ1-1
CSAHPDSPEAFF
TGCAGCGCCCACCCGGACAGTCCCGAAGCTTTCTTT
>TRBV6-6|TRBD1|TRBJ2-2
CASSPPDRATGELFF
TGTGCCAGCAGTCCCCCGGACAGGGCCACCGGGGAGCTGTTTTTT
>TRBV30|TRBD1|TRBJ2-5
CAWSVHRGVGETQYF
TGTGCCTGGAGTGTACACAGGGGCGTGGGCGAGACCCAGTACTTC
>TRBV7-6|-|TRBJ1-1
CASSFGNTEAFF
TGTGCCAGCAGCTTCGGGAACACTGAAGCTTTCTTT
>TRBV7-3|TRBD2|TRBJ2-2
CASSLLAGLAGAEGGELFF
TGTGCCAGCAGCTTACTGGCGGGACTAGCGGGAGCTGAAGGCGGGGAGCTGTTTTTT
>TRBV14|TRBD2|TRBJ2-1
CASSQEPGLAGYNEQFF
TGTGCCAGCAGCCAAGAGCCGGGGCTAGCGGGGTACAATGAGCAGTTCTTC
>TRBV21-1|-|TRBJ2-5
CASSKVFRLLETQYF
TGTGCCAGCAGCAAAGTATTCAGGTTGTTAGAGACCCAGTACTTC
>TRBV5-1|-|TRBJ1-1
CASRFEGGSRGTEAFF
TGCGCCAGCAGATTCGAGGGGGGGTCGAGGGGCACTGAAGCTTTCTTT
>TRBV27|-|TRBJ2-3
CASSFNLERTQYF
TGTGCCAGCAGTTTCAACCTCGAGCGTACGCAGTATTTT
>TRBV28|-|TRBJ2-3
CASSPSGPGGTDTQYF
TGTGCCAGCAGTCCATCGGGTCCGGGCGGGACAGATACGCAGTATTTT
>TRBV4-1|-|TRBJ1-3
CASSQDSTSGNTIYF
TGCGCCAGCAGCCAAGACTCTACCTCTGGAAACACCATATATTTT
>TRBV19|TRBD1|TRBJ1-4
CASSPRTGGGEKLFF
TGTGCCAGTAGTCCCCGGACAGGGGGAGGCGAAAAACTGTTTTTT
>TRBV28|TRBD1|TRBJ2-7
CASSPAGDRTYEQYF
TGTGCCAGCAGTCCCGCAGGGGACAGGACCTACGAGCAGTACTTC
>TRBV28|-|TRBJ2-4
CASRSTGSKNIQYF
TGTGCCAGCAGATCCACAGGGTCCAAAAACATTCAGTACTTC
>TRBV7-9|TRBD1|TRBJ1-2
CASSLVDGDRAHYGYTF
TGTGCCAGCAGCTTAGTAGATGGGGACAGGGCCCACTATGGCTACACCTTC
>TRBV11-3|TRBD2|TRBJ2-5
CASSPGGRGGETQYF
TGTGCCAGCAGCCCGGGGGGGCGCGGAGGAGAGACCCAGTACTTC
>TRBV5-1|-|TRBJ2-3
CASSRGLEVADTQYF
TGCGCCAGCAGCCGGGGACTTGAGGTCGCAGATACGCAGTATTTT
>TRBV27|-|TRBJ2-7
CASSLTHSYEQYF
TGTGCCAGCAGTTTAACTCACTCCTACGAGCAGTACTTC
>TRBV29-1|-|TRBJ1-2
CSVAGPRGGYTF
TGCAGCGTCGCTGGACCCCGAGGGGGCTACACCTTC
>TRBV28|TRBD1|TRBJ2-5
CASSAPGQGKRETQYF
TGTGCCAGCAGTGCCCCGGGACAGGGGAAGCGGGAGACCCAGTACTTC
>TRBV19|-|TRBJ2-2
CASSIRGTDTGELFF
TGTGCCAGTAGTATAAGGGGAACGGACACCGGGGAGCTGTTTTTT
>TRBV6-1|TRBD1|TRBJ2-7
CASSAGQGSDEQYF
TGTGCCAGCAGTGCGGGACAGGGCAGCGACGAGCAGTACTTC
>TRBV27|-|TRBJ1-5
CASSPRTAAYRPQHF
TGTGCCAGCAGTCCCCGGACAGCCGCCTATCGACCCCAGCATTTT
>TRBV28|-|TRBJ1-5
CASSLPGSNQPQHF
TGTGCCAGCAGTTTGCCAGGGAGCAATCAGCCCCAGCATTTT
>TRBV7-8|-|TRBJ1-6
CASSLGPAGAGSNSPLHF
TGTGCCAGCAGCTTAGGGCCAGCGGGCGCAGGATCTAATTCACCCCTCCACTTT
>TRBV18|TRBD1|TRBJ1-6
CASSLADRDSPLHF
TGTGCCAGCTCACTCGCGGACAGGGATTCACCCCTCCACTTT
>TRBV7-9|-|TRBJ1-5
CASSKGVNQPQHF
TGTGCCAGCAGCAAAGGGGTAAATCAGCCCCAGCATTTT
>TRBV7-3|TRBD1|TRBJ2-7
CASAKGTGYEQYF
TGTGCCAGCGCGAAGGGGACAGGGTACGAGCAGTACTTC
>TRBV5-1|TRBD1|TRBJ2-7
CASSPGTGDREQYF
TGCGCCAGCAGCCCCGGGACAGGGGATCGCGAGCAGTACTTC
>TRBV9|-|TRBJ2-5
CASSVDGRVQETQYF
TGTGCCAGCAGCGTAGATGGGCGGGTACAAGAGACCCAGTACTTC
>TRBV18|-|TRBJ2-1
CASSLDSPNEQFF
TGTGCCAGCTCACTTGACTCCCCCAATGAGCAGTTCTTC
>TRBV10-3|TRBD2|TRBJ2-1
CAISKPGLAGGPVTYNEQFF
TGTGCCATCAGTAAACCGGGACTAGCGGGAGGCCCTGTCACCTACAATGAGCAGTTCTTC
>TRBV11-3|-|TRBJ2-3
CASSRKQGFADTQYF
TGTGCCAGCAGCCGCAAACAGGGTTTTGCAGATACGCAGTATTTT
>TRBV28|-|TRBJ1-4
CASIPDSATNEKLFF
TGTGCCAGCATACCGGACTCTGCAACTAATGAAAAACTGTTTTTT
>TRBV10-3|TRBD1|TRBJ2-7
CAISESLVGDRSYEQYF
TGTGCCATCAGTGAGTCGCTAGTGGGGGACAGGTCCTACGAGCAGTACTTC
>TRBV7-3|TRBD1|TRBJ1-1
CASSSTGGITEAFF
TGTGCCAGCAGCTCGACAGGGGGAATCACTGAAGCTTTCTTT
>TRBV29-1|-|TRBJ1-1
CSVIREDPEAFF
TGCAGCGTTATCAGGGAGGATCCTGAAGCTTTCTTT
>TRBV7-3|TRBD2|TRBJ2-3
CASSLTSEPSTDTQYF
TGTGCCAGCAGCTTGACTAGCGAGCCTAGCACAGATACGCAGTATTTT
>TRBV29-1|-|TRBJ2-2
CSVGDREDTGELFF
TGCAGCGTTGGAGACAGGGAGGACACCGGGGAGCTGTTTTTT
>TRBV2|-|TRBJ2-7
CASSAAGPGAYYEQYF
TGTGCCAGCAGTGCAGCGGGGCCAGGGGCATACTACGAGCAGTACTTC
>TRBV18|-|TRBJ2-7
CASSPDRSRVYEQYF
TGTGCCAGCTCCCCCGACAGGTCCCGGGTGTACGAGCAGTACTTC
>TRBV18|-|TRBJ2-1
CASSPVGQYNEQFF
TGTGCCAGCTCACCCGTGGGCCAATACAATGAGCAGTTCTTC
>TRBV7-2|-|TRBJ2-7
CASSSTRVSYEQYF
TGTGCCAGCAGCTCCACCAGGGTTTCCTACGAGCAGTACTTC
>TRBV29-1|TRBD1|TRBJ2-1
CSARGGISYNEQFF
TGCAGCGCCAGAGGGGGCATCTCCTACAATGAGCAGTTCTTC
>TRBV5-1|-|TRBJ1-2
CASTLGTALGGYGYTF
TGCGCCAGCACACTCGGGACTGCACTCGGGGGCTATGGCTACACCTTC
>TRBV7-9|TRBD1|TRBJ2-7
CASSLLGGGQGAYEQYF
TGTGCCAGCAGCTTGTTGGGCGGGGGACAGGGGGCCTACGAGCAGTACTTC
>TRBV19|TRBD2|TRBJ2-3
CASSIAASGRQADTQYF
TGTGCCAGTAGTATAGCTGCTAGCGGGCGTCAGGCAGATACGCAGTATTTT
>TRBV5-1|-|TRBJ2-1
CASSYVGGSSYNEQFF
TGCGCCAGCAGCTATGTAGGAGGGAGCTCCTACAATGAGCAGTTCTTC
>TRBV28|TRBD1|TRBJ1-2
CASSPGTEAYGYTF
TGTGCCAGCAGTCCCGGGACAGAAGCTTATGGCTACACCTTC
>TRBV30|-|TRBJ2-7
CAWMGASYEQYF
TGTGCCTGGATGGGGGCCTCCTACGAGCAGTACTTC
>TRBV5-1|TRBD1|TRBJ1-1
CASSNGAGTVKNTEAFF
TGCGCCAGCAGTAACGGAGCTGGGACAGTCAAGAACACTGAAGCTTTCTTT
>TRBV4-2|TRBD1|TRBJ2-7
CASSQYRGYEQYF
TGTGCCAGCAGCCAATACAGGGGGTACGAGCAGTACTTC